The rows below give T cell receptor beta chains drawn from one sample of a study of a mutant IDH1 vaccine in newly diagnosed glioma. These TCRs' antigens remain unknown. Sequenced by immunoSEQ multiplex PCR; TCRdb stores in-frame clones only, minus some. The sample lists about 51,000 clones, around 80% occurring once. Source: PBMCs, taken from a glioma patient whose treatment included an IDH1 peptide vaccine. These receptors were collected from a man aged 50-59 years with glioma. Each CDR3 is given with its conserved first and last residue. The D gene is left open where the match is weak. Some rows have no size entry. The others give once, few or many, or a class for an expanded clone.

V gene,clone size,J gene,D gene,CDR3 protein,CDR3 DNA
TRBV6-5,.,TRBJ1-2,.,CASSLQGGAGYTF,TGTGCCAGCAGCCTACAAGGAGGGGCGGGCTACACCTTC
TRBV7-9,.,TRBJ2-7,TRBD2,CASQRDPNYEQYF,TGTGCCAGCCAGCGGGACCCCAACTACGAGCAGTACTTC
TRBV18,.,TRBJ1-3,.,CASSEGAGNTIYF,TGTGCCAGCTCAGAGGGAGCTGGAAACACCATATATTTT
TRBV4-2,once,TRBJ2-7,.,CASSRAERTEHYEQYF,TGTGCCAGCAGCCGAGCCGAGAGGACTGAACACTACGAGCAGTACTTC
TRBV19,.,TRBJ1-1,.,CASSLPGRVDTEAFF,TGTGCCAGTAGTCTGCCGGGACGGGTCGACACTGAAGCTTTCTTT
TRBV29-1,.,TRBJ2-5,TRBD1,CSVPRTGAQETQYF,TGCAGCGTACCCCGGACAGGGGCCCAAGAGACCCAGTACTTC
TRBV28,once,TRBJ1-1,TRBD1,CASSLGDRGLRTEAFF,TGTGCCAGCAGCTTAGGGGACAGGGGGCTGAGAACTGAAGCTTTCTTT
TRBV4-2,.,TRBJ2-7,TRBD2,CASSQDLAGGRYEQYF,TGTGCCAGCAGCCAAGATTTGGCGGGGGGGCGGTACGAGCAGTACTTC
TRBV5-1,.,TRBJ1-3,.,CASSLGLLSGNTIYF,TGCGCCAGCAGCTTGGGACTGCTCTCTGGAAACACCATATATTTT
TRBV19,.,TRBJ1-1,.,CASSTQSATEAFF,TGTGCCAGTAGTACCCAGTCCGCCACTGAAGCTTTCTTT
TRBV5-6,.,TRBJ2-2,.,CASTRFYLGANTGELFF,TGTGCCAGCACCCGCTTTTATTTAGGGGCGAACACCGGGGAGCTGTTTTTT
TRBV5-1,few,TRBJ1-1,.,CASSLASGGTEAFF,TGCGCCAGCAGCTTGGCCAGTGGAGGAACTGAAGCTTTCTTT
TRBV6-6,few,TRBJ1-2,.,CASSGSFWGYTF,TGTGCCAGCAGTGGGAGTTTTTGGGGCTACACCTTC
TRBV5-1,.,TRBJ1-1,TRBD1,CASQNSGGGRTEAFF,TGCGCCAGCCAGAACTCAGGGGGCGGTAGGACTGAAGCTTTCTTT
TRBV6-1,.,TRBJ1-2,.,CASRTDNYGYTF,TGTGCCAGCCGGACGGATAACTATGGCTACACCTTC
TRBV11-2,.,TRBJ2-1,TRBD1,CASSPGGPEQFF,TGTGCCAGCAGTCCAGGGGGCCCGGAGCAGTTCTTC
TRBV5-1,.,TRBJ1-1,TRBD1,CASSVRDRGRRMNTEAFF,TGCGCCAGCAGCGTCCGGGACAGGGGCCGGCGAATGAACACTGAAGCTTTCTTT
TRBV2,.,TRBJ2-7,.,CASSTHSYEQYF,TGTGCCAGCAGTACCCACAGCTACGAGCAGTACTTC
TRBV19,.,TRBJ2-1,TRBD1,CASSIQNRGQFF,TGTGCCAGTAGTATCCAGAACAGGGGGCAGTTCTTC
TRBV10-3,.,TRBJ2-2,.,CAISVPMSGPNTGELFF,TGTGCCATCAGTGTACCTATGTCGGGGCCGAACACCGGGGAGCTGTTTTTT
TRBV7-8,few,TRBJ2-1,.,CASSREASYNEQFF,TGTGCCAGCAGCCGCGAGGCCTCCTACAATGAGCAGTTCTTC
TRBV6-4,.,TRBJ1-2,.,CASSSGLAPYGYTF,TGTGCCAGCAGCTCCGGGCTCGCGCCCTATGGCTACACCTTC
TRBV27,.,TRBJ2-1,.,CASTSGGRHEQFF,TGTGCCTCCACCTCCGGGGGCCGACATGAGCAGTTCTTC
TRBV7-2,.,TRBJ2-3,.,CASSLGKGKQYF,TGTGCCAGCAGCTTAGGGAAGGGAAAGCAGTATTTT
TRBV9,.,TRBJ2-5,.,CASSVEPHPHETQYF,TGTGCCAGCAGCGTAGAGCCCCACCCTCACGAGACCCAGTACTTC
TRBV5-1,.,TRBJ1-2,TRBD1,CASSKGQGRNDYGYTF,TGCGCCAGCAGCAAAGGACAGGGGAGGAATGACTATGGCTACACCTTC
TRBV27,.,TRBJ1-2,.,CASSLGLHYGYTF,TGTGCCAGCAGTTTGGGTCTTCACTATGGCTACACCTTC
TRBV6-6,.,TRBJ2-7,TRBD1,CASRFFGQGAHEQYF,TGTGCCAGCAGATTCTTCGGACAGGGGGCCCACGAGCAGTACTTC
TRBV14,.,TRBJ2-3,TRBD1,CASSQARGTGGTDTQYF,TGTGCCAGCAGCCAAGCTCGGGGAACAGGGGGCACAGATACGCAGTATTTT
TRBV7-8,.,TRBJ2-7,.,CASRAGPYEQYF,TGTGCCAGCCGGGCGGGTCCCTACGAGCAGTACTTC
TRBV28,.,TRBJ2-7,.,CASSLGSYEQYF,TGTGCCAGCAGTTTGGGCTCCTACGAGCAGTACTTC
TRBV5-1,medium-sized,TRBJ2-3,.,CASSLAKRTDTQYF,TGCGCCAGCAGCTTGGCCAAAAGAACTGATACGCAGTATTTT